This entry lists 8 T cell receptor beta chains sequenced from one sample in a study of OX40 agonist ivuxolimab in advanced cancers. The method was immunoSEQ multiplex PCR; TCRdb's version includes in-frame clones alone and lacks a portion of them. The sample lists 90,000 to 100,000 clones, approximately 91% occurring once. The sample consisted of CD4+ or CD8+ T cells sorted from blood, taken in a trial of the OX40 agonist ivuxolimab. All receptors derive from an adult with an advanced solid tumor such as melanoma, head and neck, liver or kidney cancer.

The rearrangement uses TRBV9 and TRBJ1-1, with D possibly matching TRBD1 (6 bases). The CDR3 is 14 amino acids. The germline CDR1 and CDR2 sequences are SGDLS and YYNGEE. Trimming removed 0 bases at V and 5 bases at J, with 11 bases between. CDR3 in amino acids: CASSVDGGGTEAFF. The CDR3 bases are TGTGCCAGCAGCGTAGATGGGGGCGGGACTGAAGCTTTCTTT.

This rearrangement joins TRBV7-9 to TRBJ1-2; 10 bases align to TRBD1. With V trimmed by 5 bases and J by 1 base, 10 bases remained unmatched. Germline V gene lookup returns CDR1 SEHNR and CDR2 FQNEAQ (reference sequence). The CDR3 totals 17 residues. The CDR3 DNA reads TGTGCCAGCAGCATAGGGACCGGGACAGGGGATAACTATGGCTACACCTTC. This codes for CASSIGTGTGDNYGYTF.

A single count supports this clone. CDR3 in amino acids: CASSPGTSAFGGELFF. In nucleotides, the CDR3 is TGTGCCAGCAGCCCAGGGACTAGCGCCTTCGGCGGGGAGCTGTTTTTT. The V call is TRBV5-4, the J call TRBJ2-2, with 10 bases that match TRBD2. The ends lost 4 bases at V and 7 bases at J; junction bases unmatched: 10. CDR3 length: 16 residues. Germline values: CDR1 SGHNT, CDR2 YYREEE (reference sequence).

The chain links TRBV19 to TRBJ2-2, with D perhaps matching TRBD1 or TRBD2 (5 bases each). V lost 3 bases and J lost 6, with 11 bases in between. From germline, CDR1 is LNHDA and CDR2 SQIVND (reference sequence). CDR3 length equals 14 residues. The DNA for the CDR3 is TGTGCCAGTAGTATGGGGGTGGCGGCCGGGGAGCTGTTTTTT. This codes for CASSMGVAAGELFF.

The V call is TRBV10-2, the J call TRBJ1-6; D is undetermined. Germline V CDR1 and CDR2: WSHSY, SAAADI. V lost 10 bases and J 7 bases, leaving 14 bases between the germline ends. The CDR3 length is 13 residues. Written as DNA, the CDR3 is TGCGCCACCAGGAGGGAAGAGAATTCACCCCTCCACTTT. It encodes CATRREENSPLHF.

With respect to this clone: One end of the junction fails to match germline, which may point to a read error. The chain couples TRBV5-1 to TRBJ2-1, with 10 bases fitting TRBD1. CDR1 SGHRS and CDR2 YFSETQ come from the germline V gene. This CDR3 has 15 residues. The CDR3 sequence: CANSLMGQGPWEQFF. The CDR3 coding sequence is TGCGCCAACAGCTTGATGGGACAGGGGCCGTGGGAGCAGTTCTTC.

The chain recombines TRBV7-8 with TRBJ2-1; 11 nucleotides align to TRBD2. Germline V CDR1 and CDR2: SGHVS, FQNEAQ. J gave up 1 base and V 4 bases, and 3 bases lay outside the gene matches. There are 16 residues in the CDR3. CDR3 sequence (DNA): TGTGCCAGCAGCTCCCGGACTAGCGGGTCCTACAATGAGCAGTTCTTC. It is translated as CASSSRTSGSYNEQFF.

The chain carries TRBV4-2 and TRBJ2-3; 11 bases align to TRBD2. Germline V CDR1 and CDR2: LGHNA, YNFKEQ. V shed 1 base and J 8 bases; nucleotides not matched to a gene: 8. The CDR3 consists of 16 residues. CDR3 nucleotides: TGTGCCAGCAGCCAAGGGGGGACTAGCGGCCCAGGTACGCAGTATTTT. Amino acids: CASSQGGTSGPGTQYF.